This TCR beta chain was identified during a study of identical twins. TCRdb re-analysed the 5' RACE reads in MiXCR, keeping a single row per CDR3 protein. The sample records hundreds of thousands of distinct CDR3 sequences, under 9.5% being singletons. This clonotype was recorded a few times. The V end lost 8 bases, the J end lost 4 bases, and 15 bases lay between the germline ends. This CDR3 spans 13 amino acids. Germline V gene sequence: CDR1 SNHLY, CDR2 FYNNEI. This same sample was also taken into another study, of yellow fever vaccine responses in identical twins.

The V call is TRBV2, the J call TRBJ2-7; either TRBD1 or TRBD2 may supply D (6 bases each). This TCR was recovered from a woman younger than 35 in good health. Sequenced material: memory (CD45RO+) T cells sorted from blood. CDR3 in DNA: TGTGCCAGCGGAGGGGGGCTACCATACGAGCAGTACTTC. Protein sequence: CASGGGLPYEQYF.